Included here is one T cell receptor (beta chain) sequence, with context. The record originates from a study of blood T cell repertoires in COVID-19. The germline V gene has CDR1 LGHNA and CDR2 YSLEER. With V trimmed by 3 bases and J by 1 base, 4 bases remained unmatched. This CDR3 is 15 amino acids long. All enrollees were roughly 18 to 95 years old and from roughly 26 US areas. It was within 2 weeks before study entry that exposed participants met a COVID-19 case. Profiled with immunoSEQ multiplex PCR; TCRdb holds only in-frame clones, not every one. Among roughly 280,000 clones listed, about 91% were seen once.

This chain connects TRBV4-3 to TRBJ2-3; 7 positions agree with TRBD2. The receptor comes from a man aged 35-49 years who had been exposed to COVID-19. Input material: PBMCs or T cells enriched from blood (not recorded which). This chain's CDR3 is CASSQTSFRTDTQYF. DNA for the CDR3: TGCGCCAGCAGCCAGACTAGCTTCCGCACAGATACGCAGTATTTT.